This T cell receptor (beta chain) came from a study of identical twins. Addition of a universal primer site occurred through template switching, and cDNA carried unique molecular identifiers. TCRdb re-called the 5' RACE reads through MiXCR, storing one row per CDR3 protein. The repertoire consists of fewer than 900,000 distinct CDR3 sequences, with 21% occurring once and the leading ten covering around 4.4%. Germline V gene lookup returns CDR1 MNHEY and CDR2 SVGEGT. The CDR3 is 16 amino acids. Trimming took 4 bases from V and 1 from J; bases not matched to a gene: 5. All donors comprised healthy Caucasians. The same sample was also used in a study of T cells expressing NK-cell markers.

Source material: PBMCs. This receptor was taken from a woman younger than 35 in good health. V and J are TRBV6-2 or TRBV6-3 and TRBJ2-1; 9 bases line up with TRBD2. CDR3 sequence: CASSSLAGDSYNEQFF. CDR3 bases: TGTGCCAGCAGTTCTTTAGCGGGAGATTCCTACAATGAGCAGTTCTTC.